Shown below are 10 T cell receptor beta chains from a single sample sequenced in a study of T cells after yellow fever vaccination. In TCRdb, the 5' RACE reads were re-called with MiXCR into one record per CDR3 protein. The table includes hundreds of thousands of distinct CDR3 sequences, roughly 8.7% detected once. Source: PBMCs, taken on the day of the first yellow fever vaccination. The receptor source for this set is a man younger than 35 who received the YFV17D yellow fever vaccine.

This chain uses TRBV9 with TRBJ1-1, with TRBD1 as a possible D gene (5 bases). V was pared by 3 bases and J by 0 bases, with 9 bases between. CDR1 is SGDLS, CDR2 YYNGEE, per germline. The CDR3 is made up of 14 amino acids. CDR3 bases: TGTGCCAGCAGCGGGGACTTTATGAACACTGAAGCTTTCTTT. It codes for CASSGDFMNTEAFF.

V and J are TRBV20-1 and TRBJ1-4, with a possible D match to TRBD1 (6 bases). The CDR3 consists of 14 residues. Germline-derived CDR1 and CDR2 are DFQATT and SNEGSKA (reference sequence). Between the trimmed V and J ends, which lost 2 bases and 0 bases, there was a span of 7 bases. The CDR3 sequence is CSARWTATNEKLFF. CDR3 DNA: TGCAGTGCTAGATGGACAGCAACTAATGAAAAACTGTTTTTT.

The V and J genes are TRBV12-3 or TRBV12-4 and TRBJ2-2; 11 bases are shared with TRBD2. V was clipped by 5 bases and J by 5 bases; unmatched bases: 10. The CDR3 totals 17 residues. The CDR3 spells CASSEQLAGDSTGELFF. The DNA of the CDR3 is TGTGCCAGCAGTGAACAACTAGCGGGGGATAGTACCGGGGAGCTGTTTTTT.

This clonotype was detected a few times. V is TRBV6-5 and J is TRBJ2-5; D is tentatively TRBD1 or TRBD2 (6 bases each). The V gene lost 0 bases and the J gene lost 1 base, with 9 bases spanning the gap. The CDR3 sequence is 15 residues long. In germline, CDR1 is MNHEY, CDR2 SVGAGI. The chain's CDR3 is CASSYSGGVQETQYF. The CDR3 DNA follows: TGTGCCAGCAGTTACTCGGGGGGCGTCCAAGAGACCCAGTACTTC.

This clonotype was counted many times. The chain combines TRBV6-2 or TRBV6-3 with TRBJ2-7; the D call may be TRBD1 or TRBD2 (5 bases each). Germline CDR1 is MNHEY and CDR2 is SVGEGT. Trimming removed 7 bases at V and 4 bases at J, with 20 bases between. The CDR3 runs to 15 residues. CDR3 coding DNA: TGTGCCAGCACTAAGAGAGGGGTCAAACCTTACGAGCAGTACTTC. The encoded protein is CASTKRGVKPYEQYF.

The chain links TRBV12-3 or TRBV12-4 to TRBJ2-4, with 12 bases lining up with TRBD2. The trim removed 2 bases at V and 2 bases at J, leaving 7 bases unmatched. The CDR3 runs to 18 residues. The CDR3 sequence is CASSLTSGGYLTKNIQYF. DNA for the CDR3: TGTGCCAGCAGTTTAACTAGCGGGGGGTATTTGACCAAAAACATTCAGTACTTC.

This clonotype was seen a few times. J is TRBJ2-3 and V is TRBV7-8; weak D call: TRBD2 (6 bases). The V end lost 1 base, the J end lost 4 bases, and 18 bases lay between the germline ends. From germline, CDR1 is SGHVS and CDR2 FQNEAQ. The CDR3 sequence is 17 residues long. The CDR3, as DNA: TGTGCCAGCAGCTTAGTTCGGGCGGGGTTTTGGTCAGATACGCAGTATTTT. This translates into CASSLVRAGFWSDTQYF.

This clonotype was counted between two and nine times. The chain has TRBV19 and TRBJ2-6; unclear D gene. The germline V and J ends were trimmed by 5 bases and 2 bases, with 7 bases remaining between them. CDR3 size: 14 residues. The germline V gene has CDR1 LNHDA and CDR2 SQIVND (reference sequence). CDR3 residues: CASSWAAGANVLTF. The CDR3 DNA is TGTGCCAGTAGTTGGGCTGCTGGGGCCAACGTCCTGACTTTC.

This clonotype occurred a few times. This sequence joins TRBV18 and TRBJ2-2, with D perhaps matching TRBD1 (5 bases). Looked up from germline, CDR1 is KGHSH and CDR2 is LQKENI. V dropped 3 bases and J dropped 0 bases, with 11 bases sitting between them. There are 16 residues in the CDR3. This chain's CDR3 is CASSPAVGANTGELFF. CDR3 nucleotide sequence: TGTGCCAGCTCACCCGCCGTAGGGGCGAACACCGGGGAGCTGTTTTTT.

This clonotype showed up many times. V usage is TRBV15 and J usage is TRBJ2-3; TRBD1 matches at 10 bases. Trimming at V came to 0 bases and at J to 4 bases, leaving 4 bases not matched to a gene. CDR3 length: 16 amino acids. Germline CDR1 LNHNV, CDR2 YYDKDF (reference sequence). The CDR3 here is CATSRERGQGADTQYF. The CDR3, as DNA: TGTGCCACCAGCAGAGAGAGAGGACAGGGGGCAGATACGCAGTATTTT.